A single sample gave rise to the 6 T cell receptor beta chains below, sequenced in a study of T-cell memory formation after mild COVID-19. TCRdb re-derived calls from the 5' RACE reads in MiXCR, one entry per CDR3 protein. The table records fewer than 300,000 distinct CDR3 sequences, 16% of them present only once. The source material was PBMCs or a T cell subset sorted from them (not recorded which). Every receptor here comes from a young man who had mild COVID-19 (a few samples of this study predate the infection). Cell type and time point are not known.

In this sample, this clonotype turned up a few times. V gene TRBV4-1 combines with J gene TRBJ1-4; TRBD1 is a possible D gene (5 bases). V was clipped by 1 base and J by 7 bases, with 7 bases between them. The CDR3 has 13 amino acids. Per germline, CDR1 MGHRA and CDR2 YSYEKL. The CDR3 spells CASSQGGVEKLFF. The CDR3 DNA is TGCGCCAGCAGCCAAGGGGGGGTTGAAAAACTGTTTTTT.

For the CDR3, the DNA is TGCGCCAGCAGCCAAGATCCCGGGAACCTTTACACTGAAGCTTTCTTT. Translated, it gives CASSQDPGNLYTEAFF. This chain joins TRBV4-1 and TRBJ1-1, with unresolved D. V lost 0 bases and J 3 bases, leaving 14 bases between the germline ends. The germline V gene encodes CDR1 MGHRA and CDR2 YSYEKL. The CDR3 has 16 residues.

This chain connects TRBV24-1 to TRBJ2-2, with TRBD1 matching 12 bases. CDR3 length: 17 residues. Germline V lookup: CDR1 KGHDR, CDR2 SFDVKD. With 4 bases clipped from V and 2 bases from J, the junction kept 4 bases outside the gene matches. The CDR3 loop reads CATSDRDRGLNTGELFF. As DNA, the CDR3 is TGTGCCACCAGTGACAGGGACAGGGGGCTTAACACCGGGGAGCTGTTTTTT.

This chain joins TRBV20-1 and TRBJ2-7; D is ambiguous. Trimming cost V 6 bases and J 2 bases, with 20 bases left between them. Germline values: CDR1 DFQATT, CDR2 SNEGSKA (reference sequence). This CDR3 comprises 15 residues. The CDR3 nucleotides read TGCAGTGCCAATCCGCCCGGCCGTCGTGCCTACGAGCAGTACTTC. Its protein product is CSANPPGRRAYEQYF.

This clonotype has more than one count but fewer than ten. This sequence joins TRBV29-1 and TRBJ2-4; no clear D gene. The CDR3 is 13 amino acids. V lost 4 bases and J lost 0, with 7 bases in between. Germline V gene data show CDR1 as SQVTM and CDR2 as ANQGSEA. DNA for the CDR3: TGCAGCGTTGGGGCACTAGCCAAAAACATTCAGTACTTC. It is translated as CSVGALAKNIQYF.

This chain connects TRBV9 to TRBJ1-1; D is unresolved. V was clipped by 4 bases and J by 1 base, with 5 bases between them. From germline, CDR1 is SGDLS and CDR2 YYNGEE. This CDR3 region has 12 residues. CDR3: CASSRRNTEAFF. CDR3 sequence (DNA): TGTGCCAGCAGCCGCAGGAACACTGAAGCTTTCTTT.